This T cell receptor beta chain was sequenced in a study of blood T cell repertoires in COVID-19. Whole-study context: Samples representing acute and convalescent COVID-19 were sourced from the United States, Italy and Spain. Sources were T cells, B-cell-depleted T cells, or PBMCs; the material itself was cDNA or gDNA.

A single count supports this clone. The authors' processing: Estimates of nucleated cell counts were drawn from the amplification of reference gene primers. Only in-frame clones appear in the TCRdb table, and some are missing; sequencing was by immunoSEQ multiplex PCR. V and J calls and clone size come straight from that table; D and trimming were deduced from the DNA. The data hold about 88,000 clones, with 70% to 90% observed a single time. V shed 0 bases and J shed 4 bases, with 3 bases lying between them. There are 13 residues in the CDR3. CDR1 SGHAT and CDR2 FQNNGV come from the germline V gene. This TCR came from a woman in her 70s with acute or convalescent COVID-19. The chain employs TRBV11-2 and TRBJ2-2; no definite D call. The sequencing sample was made of peripheral blood. The CDR3 sequence is CASSLDVTGELFF. The DNA for the CDR3 is TGTGCCAGCAGCTTAGACGTCACCGGGGAGCTGTTTTTT. Variable domain in full (rest from reference TRBV11-2 and TRBJ2-2): EAGVAQSPRYKIIEKRQSVAFWCNPISGHATLYWYQQILGQGPKLLIQFQNNGVVDDSQLPKDRFSAERLKGVDSTLKIQPAKLEDSAVYLCASSLDVTGELFFGEGSRLTVL.